A single sample gave rise to the 23 T cell receptor beta chains below, sequenced in a study of T cell responses to AZD1222 COVID-19 vaccine. Method: immunoSEQ multiplex PCR; TCRdb's copy keeps in-frame clones and lacks some. The data contain about 120,000 clones, around 87% of them singletons. The material sequenced was peripheral blood, taken on day 0 of AZD1222 vaccination. These receptor sequences come from an adult in good health.

In DNA form, the CDR3 reads TGTGCCAGCAGCGTAGGGATGAACACTGAAGCTTTCTTT. Amino acid sequence: CASSVGMNTEAFF. This chain uses TRBV7-9 with TRBJ1-1; D gene unclear. In germline, CDR1 is SEHNR, CDR2 FQNEAQ (reference sequence). V was cut by 5 bases and J by 0 bases, with 7 bases left in between. CDR3 length: 13 amino acids.

This clone was seen a single time. This CDR3 is CASSGGLKSWTQYF. The CDR3 region has the DNA TGTGCCAGCAGCGGAGGACTGAAGAGTTGGACCCAGTACTTC. The gene calls are TRBV7-2 and TRBJ2-5; possibly TRBD2 for D (5 bases). V was pared by 5 bases and J by 7 bases, with 17 bases between. Germline V gene lookup returns CDR1 SGHTA and CDR2 FQGNSA. This CDR3 region has 14 residues.

V gene TRBV7-2 combines with J gene TRBJ2-3; D gene ambiguous. Germline V gives CDR1 SGHTA, CDR2 FQGNSA. The CDR3 is made up of 13 amino acids. Trimming cost V 1 base and J 6 bases, with 8 bases left between them. The CDR3 nucleotides read TGTGCCAGCAGCTTAGGGTTGGGGGATACGCAGTATTTT. Its protein is CASSLGLGDTQYF.

This chain connects TRBV29-1 to TRBJ2-7; 7 bases align to TRBD1. CDR1 is SQVTM, CDR2 ANQGSEA, per germline. The CDR3 is made up of 11 amino acids. J was trimmed by 2 bases and V by 6 bases; bases with no gene match: 1. The CDR3 sequence: CSVQGAYEQYF. In DNA form, the CDR3 reads TGCAGCGTCCAGGGGGCCTACGAGCAGTACTTC.

The gene calls are TRBV19 and TRBJ1-6, with TRBD1 matching 7 bases. V shed 7 bases, J shed 10 bases, and the junction held 7 bases outside the gene matches. The V gene's germline CDR1 is LNHDA and CDR2 SQIVND (reference sequence). The CDR3 spans 13 residues. This chain's CDR3 is CASNRDSRSPLHF. The CDR3 DNA sequence: TGTGCCAGTAACAGGGACAGTCGATCACCCCTCCACTTT.

The V call is TRBV11-3, the J call TRBJ2-3, with D possibly being TRBD1 (5 bases). The V end was cut by 5 bases, the J end by 4 bases, with 16 bases between. The CDR3 length is 15 residues. Germline V lookup: CDR1 SGHNT, CDR2 YENEEA. The CDR3 sequence is CASSQSGFRADTQYF. Written as DNA, the CDR3 is TGTGCCAGCAGCCAGTCGGGTTTCAGGGCAGATACGCAGTATTTT. Using reference TRBV11-3 and TRBJ2-3 for the parts outside the CDR3, the full variable domain is EAGVVQSPRYKIIEKKQPVAFWCNPISGHNTLYWYLQNLGQGPELLIRYENEEAVDDSQLPKDRFSAERLKGVDSTLKIQPAELGDSAVYLCASSQSGFRADTQYFGPGTRLTVL.

In nucleotides, the CDR3 is TGTGCCAGCAGCTCCGTGCCTTACGGCAATCAGCCCCAGCATTTT. It yields the protein CASSSVPYGNQPQHF. This chain joins TRBV7-6 and TRBJ1-5; the D is unclear. Looked up from germline, CDR1 is SGHVS and CDR2 is FNYEAQ. This CDR3 is built from 15 residues. V was clipped by 4 bases and J by 2 bases, with 12 bases between them.

Only one count was recorded for this clone. V gene TRBV5-4 combines with J gene TRBJ2-7; TRBD1 matches at 10 bases. The germline CDR1 and CDR2 sequences are SGHNT and YYREEE (reference sequence). V was clipped by 3 bases and J by 0 bases; unmatched bases: 6. The CDR3 has 16 residues. For the CDR3, the DNA is TGTGCCAGCAGCTCGGGGGGACAGGGGATCTCCTACGAGCAGTACTTC. Protein sequence: CASSSGGQGISYEQYF.

The chain recombines TRBV5-6 with TRBJ2-1, with D uncertain. Germline-derived CDR1 and CDR2 are SGHDT and YYEEEE. V was clipped by 4 bases and J by 10 bases, with 9 bases between them. CDR3 size: 11 residues. CDR3: CASSPPGEQFF. In nucleotides, the CDR3 is TGTGCCAGCAGCCCCCCGGGCGAGCAGTTCTTC.

This clone was seen a few times. This sequence joins TRBV5-1 and TRBJ1-1, with D possibly matching TRBD1 (5 bases). V gave up 3 bases and J gave up 3 bases, with 12 bases separating them. The CDR3 spans 14 residues. CDR1 and CDR2 (germline): SGHRS, YFSETQ. The CDR3 loop reads CASSWAMGDTEAFF. The CDR3 nucleotides read TGCGCCAGCAGCTGGGCCATGGGGGACACTGAAGCTTTCTTT.

The chain combines TRBV2 with TRBJ1-5; D unresolved. This CDR3 region has 14 residues. Per the germline V gene, CDR1 is SNHLY and CDR2 is FYNNEI. V gave up 6 bases and J gave up 0 bases, with 9 bases separating them. The CDR3 coding sequence is TGTGCCAGCAGCCCGGGATATAGCAATCAGCCCCAGCATTTT. It translates to CASSPGYSNQPQHF.

This chain links TRBV5-6 with TRBJ2-1; D is possibly TRBD1 or TRBD2 (7 bases each). V lost 5 bases and J lost 8, with 14 bases in between. CDR1 is SGHDT and CDR2 is YYEEEE in the germline V gene. The CDR3 has 13 residues. The CDR3 sequence: CASSWGGGDEQFF. The DNA of the CDR3 is TGTGCCAGCAGTTGGGGAGGGGGCGATGAGCAGTTCTTC.

V and J are TRBV27 and TRBJ2-2; D could derive from TRBD1 or TRBD2 (5 bases each). The CDR3 covers 14 residues. V dropped 6 bases and J dropped 11 bases, with 19 bases sitting between them. Germline assignment: CDR1 MNHEY and CDR2 SMNVEV (reference sequence). Here the CDR3 DNA reads TGTGCCAGCAGGCCAGGGACCGGTCTCCTAGAGCTGTTTTTT. Protein: CASRPGTGLLELFF.

The CDR3 here is CASRQRDRDIKHF. CDR3 DNA sequence: TGTGCCAGCAGACAACGGGACAGGGATATTAAGCATTTT. The rearrangement uses TRBV6-5 and TRBJ1-5, with 9 bases identical to TRBD1. Trimming at V came to 6 bases and at J to 14 bases, leaving 11 bases not matched to a gene. The CDR3 runs to 13 residues. Looked up from germline, CDR1 is MNHEY and CDR2 is SVGAGI.

The gene calls are TRBV9 and TRBJ2-3, with 11 bases aligning to TRBD1. The germline gives CDR1 SGDLS, CDR2 YYNGEE. Trimming at V came to 2 bases and at J to 8 bases, leaving 7 bases not matched to a gene. This CDR3 is 15 amino acids long. Here the CDR3 reads CASSVGTGGFGTQYF. In nucleotides, the CDR3 is TGTGCCAGCAGCGTTGGGACAGGGGGTTTTGGTACGCAGTATTTT.

The V call is TRBV11-2, the J call TRBJ2-5; no clear D. Germline V gene data show CDR1 as SGHAT and CDR2 as FQNNGV. This CDR3 has 17 residues. V lost 4 bases, J lost 1 base, and 19 bases lay in between. The CDR3 region is CASSSTTWTQAQETQYF. The CDR3, as DNA: TGTGCCAGCAGCTCAACGACTTGGACGCAAGCCCAAGAGACCCAGTACTTC. Full variable domain (rest looked up from reference TRBV11-2 and TRBJ2-5): EAGVAQSPRYKIIEKRQSVAFWCNPISGHATLYWYQQILGQGPKLLIQFQNNGVVDDSQLPKDRFSAERLKGVDSTLKIQPAKLEDSAVYLCASSSTTWTQAQETQYFGPGTRLLVL.

The gene calls are TRBV27 and TRBJ1-5; unclear D gene. The CDR3 has 9 residues. Deletions cut 8 bases from V and 10 bases from J, with 6 bases between. Germline-derived CDR1 and CDR2 are MNHEY and SMNVEV (reference sequence). The CDR3 DNA follows: TGTGCCAGCGGTGTTCCCCAGCATTTT. Translating gives CASGVPQHF.

The chain links TRBV5-6 to TRBJ1-3; maybe TRBD1 (5 bases). This CDR3 contains 17 residues. The V end was cut by 2 bases, the J end by 4 bases, with 19 bases between. CDR1 and CDR2 (germline): SGHDT, YYEEEE. The CDR3 DNA reads as TGTGCCAGCAGCTTAAGCCGGCAGGGCCTTTCCGGAAACACCATATATTTT. Translated: CASSLSRQGLSGNTIYF.

The rearrangement links TRBV6-5 to TRBJ1-6; tentative D call: TRBD1 (6 bases). This CDR3 is built from 14 residues. V lost 7 bases to trimming and J lost 7 bases, with 14 bases between them. The germline V gene encodes CDR1 MNHEY and CDR2 SVGAGI. In DNA form, the CDR3 reads TGTGCCAGCACTACAGGGTCGCGCAATTCACCCCTCCACTTT. This encodes CASTTGSRNSPLHF.

This clone was counted a single time. This chain connects TRBV3-1 (or the pseudogene TRBV3-2) to TRBJ1-1, with TRBD1 matching over 9 bases. Germline loops: CDR1 LGHDT, CDR2 YNNKEL (reference sequence). With V trimmed by 5 bases and J by 10 bases, 11 bases remained unmatched. The CDR3 is 14 residues long. This chain's CDR3 is CASSYTPGQGVAFF. In DNA, the CDR3 is TGTGCCAGCAGCTATACACCGGGACAGGGTGTAGCTTTCTTT.

The chain links TRBV12-3 or TRBV12-4 to TRBJ1-3; possibly TRBD1 for D (5 bases). CDR3 length: 12 amino acids. Trimming took 5 bases from V and 14 from J, leaving 16 bases between them. Here the CDR3 reads CASSPSRVRLYF. The DNA for the CDR3 is TGTGCCAGCAGTCCCTCCAGGGTGAGGTTATATTTT.

This chain uses TRBV7-9 with TRBJ1-4, with TRBD1 matching 7 bases. This CDR3 comprises 15 residues. The J segment lost 3 bases and the V segment lost 4 bases, leaving 5 bases of the junction unmatched. Germline V gene sequence: CDR1 SEHNR, CDR2 FQNEAQ (reference sequence). The DNA of the CDR3 is TGTGCCAGCAGCTCACAGGGGCAATCTAATGAAAAACTGTTTTTT. It yields the protein CASSSQGQSNEKLFF.

V is TRBV7-6 and J is TRBJ2-5; 11 positions match TRBD2. CDR3 length equals 16 residues. Unmatched junction bases numbered 3, after V lost 3 bases and J lost 0 bases. Germline V CDR1 and CDR2: SGHVS, FNYEAQ. The CDR3 reads CASSFSGGGYQETQYF. Written as DNA, the CDR3 is TGTGCCAGCAGCTTTAGCGGGGGGGGATACCAAGAGACCCAGTACTTC. The full variable domain, rest sourced from reference TRBV7-6 and TRBJ2-5, is GAGVSQSPRYKVTKRGQDVALRCDPISGHVSLYWYRQALGQGPEFLTYFNYEAQQDKSGLPNDRFSAERPEGSISTLTIQRTEQRDSAMYRCASSFSGGGYQETQYFGPGTRLLVL.